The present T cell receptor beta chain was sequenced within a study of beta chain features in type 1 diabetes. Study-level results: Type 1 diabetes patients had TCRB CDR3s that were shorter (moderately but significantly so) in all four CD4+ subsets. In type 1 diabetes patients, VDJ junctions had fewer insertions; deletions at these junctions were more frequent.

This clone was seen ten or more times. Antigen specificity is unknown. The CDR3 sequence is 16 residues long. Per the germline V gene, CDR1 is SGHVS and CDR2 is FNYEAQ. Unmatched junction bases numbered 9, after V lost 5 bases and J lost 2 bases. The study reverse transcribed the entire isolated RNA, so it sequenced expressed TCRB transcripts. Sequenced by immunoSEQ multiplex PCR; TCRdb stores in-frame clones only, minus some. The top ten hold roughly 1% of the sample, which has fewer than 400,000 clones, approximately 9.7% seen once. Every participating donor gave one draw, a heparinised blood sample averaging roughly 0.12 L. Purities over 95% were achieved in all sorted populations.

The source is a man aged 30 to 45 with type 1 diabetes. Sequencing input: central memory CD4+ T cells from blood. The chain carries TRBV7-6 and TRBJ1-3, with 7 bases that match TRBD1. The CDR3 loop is CASSTRQGVTGNTIYF. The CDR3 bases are TGTGCCAGCAGCACCCGGCAGGGGGTTACTGGAAACACCATATATTTT.